The source of this TCR beta chain is a study of shared clonotypes between healthy human individuals. Genomic DNA belonging to each subset was distributed in equal measure over several immunoSEQ plates. Original processing notes: Junction-only sequences without quality scores were provided by ImmunoSEQ, so filtering was different. Assay: immunoSEQ multiplex PCR; the TCRdb copy retains only in-frame clones and omits some. V and J calls plus clone size are reproduced from that table; the DNA served to infer D and trimming. The sample has about 590,000 clones; over 95% are singletons. In the naive CD8 group, cells lacked CD45RO and were positively selected for CCR7, so terminally differentiated effector memory CD45RA+ cells were left out. The receptor comes from a woman in her 30s in good health. Sequenced sample: naive CD8+ T cells sorted from blood.

The CDR3: CASRTTGGEAFF. CDR3 nucleotides: TGCGCCAGCAGAACGACAGGGGGCGAAGCTTTCTTT. The rearrangement links TRBV5-1 to TRBJ1-1, with 10 nucleotides matching TRBD1. The ends lost 5 bases at V and 8 bases at J; junction bases unmatched: 3. CDR3 length: 12 amino acids. CDR1 and CDR2 from the germline V gene are SGHRS and YFSETQ.